This T cell receptor beta chain is drawn from a study of T-cell reconstitution after alpha-beta-depleted transplantation in children. A TCRbeta library incorporating unique molecular identifiers was prepared. MiXCR was run by TCRdb on the PCR reads, yielding one entry per CDR3 protein. Of over 300,000 distinct CDR3 sequences listed, about 9.3% were seen once; the top ten hold around 2.3%. In germline, CDR1 is SGHAT, CDR2 FQNNGV. Trimming pared 5 bases from V and 4 bases from J, leaving 8 bases between. CDR3 length: 12 residues. The TCR was taken from a human donor who donated a stem cell graft to a child with acute lymphoblastic leukemia. Sequenced material: PBMCs from the stem cell graft donor, taken from the stem cell graft. The chain has TRBV11-2 and TRBJ1-2; weak D call: TRBD1 (6 bases). CDR3 nucleotides: TGTGCCAGCAGCAGGACAGTCTATGGCTACACCTTC. Its translation is CASSRTVYGYTF.